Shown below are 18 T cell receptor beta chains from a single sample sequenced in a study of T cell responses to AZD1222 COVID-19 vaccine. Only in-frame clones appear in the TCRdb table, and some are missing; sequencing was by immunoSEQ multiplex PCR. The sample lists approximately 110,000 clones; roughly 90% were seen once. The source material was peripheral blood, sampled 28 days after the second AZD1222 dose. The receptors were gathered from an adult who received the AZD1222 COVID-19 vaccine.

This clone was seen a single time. CDR3 residues: CASRQTDSLSVYTF. Here the CDR3 DNA reads TGTGCCAGCAGACAGACGGATTCCCTGTCGGTCTACACCTTC. The chain couples TRBV6-5 to TRBJ1-2; D is uncertain. Germline V gives CDR1 MNHEY, CDR2 SVGAGI. There are 14 residues in the CDR3. The V end lost 6 bases, the J end lost 10 bases, and 21 bases lay between the germline ends.

The CDR3 protein is CASSLGREAGYTF. The CDR3, as DNA: TGTGCCAGCAGCTTAGGCAGGGAGGCTGGCTACACCTTC. This chain joins TRBV7-9 and TRBJ1-2; a possible D gene is TRBD1 (5 bases). The CDR3 spans 13 residues. From germline, CDR1 is SEHNR and CDR2 FQNEAQ (reference sequence). V lost 1 base to trimming and J lost 7 bases, with 10 bases between them.

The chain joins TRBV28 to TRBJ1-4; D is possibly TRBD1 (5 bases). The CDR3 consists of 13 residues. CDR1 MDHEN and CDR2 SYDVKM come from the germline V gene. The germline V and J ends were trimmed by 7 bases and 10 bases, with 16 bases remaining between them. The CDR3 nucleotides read TGTGCCAGCACTCTAGAGAACGACAGAAAACTGTTTTTT. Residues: CASTLENDRKLFF. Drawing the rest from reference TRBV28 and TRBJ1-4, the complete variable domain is DVKVTQSSRYLVKRTGEKVFLECVQDMDHENMFWYRQDPGLGLRLIYFSYDVKMKEKGDIPEGYSVSREKKERFSLILESASTNQTSMYLCASTLENDRKLFFGSGTQLSVL.

CDR3: CASMDGGYNSPLHF. The CDR3 nucleotides are TGTGCCAGTATGGACGGAGGGTATAATTCACCCCTCCACTTT. The chain employs TRBV19 and TRBJ1-6; D gene uncertain. Germline CDR1 LNHDA, CDR2 SQIVND (reference sequence). CDR3 length equals 14 residues. V was cut by 7 bases and J by 4 bases, with 11 bases left in between.

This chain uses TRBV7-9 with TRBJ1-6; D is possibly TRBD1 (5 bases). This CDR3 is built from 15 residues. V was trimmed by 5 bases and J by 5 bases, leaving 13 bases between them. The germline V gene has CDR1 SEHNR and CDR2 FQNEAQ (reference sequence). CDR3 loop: CASSPTDPNNSPLHF. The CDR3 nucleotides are TGTGCCAGCAGCCCGACAGATCCGAATAATTCACCCCTCCACTTT.

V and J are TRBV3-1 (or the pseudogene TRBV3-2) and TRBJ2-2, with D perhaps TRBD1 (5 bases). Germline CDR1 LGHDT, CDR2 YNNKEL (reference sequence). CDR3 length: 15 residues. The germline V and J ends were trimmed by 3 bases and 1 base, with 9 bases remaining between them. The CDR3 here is CASSHQGRNTGELFF. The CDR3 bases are TGTGCCAGCAGCCACCAGGGCCGGAACACCGGGGAGCTGTTTTTT.

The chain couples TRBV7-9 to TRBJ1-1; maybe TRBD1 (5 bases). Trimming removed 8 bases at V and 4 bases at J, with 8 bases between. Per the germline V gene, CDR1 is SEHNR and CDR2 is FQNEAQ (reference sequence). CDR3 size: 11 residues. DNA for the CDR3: TGTGCCAGCGGAAGGGGCACTGAAGCTTTCTTT. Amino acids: CASGRGTEAFF.

CDR3 sequence reads: CASRDRSETQYF. CDR3 nucleotides: TGTGCCAGCAGAGACCGATCGGAGACCCAGTACTTC. The gene calls are TRBV6-6 and TRBJ2-5; D remains unclear. The CDR3 has 12 amino acids. The V end lost 6 bases, the J end lost 5 bases, and 10 bases lay between the germline ends. Germline V gene sequence: CDR1 MNHNY, CDR2 SVGAGI (reference sequence).

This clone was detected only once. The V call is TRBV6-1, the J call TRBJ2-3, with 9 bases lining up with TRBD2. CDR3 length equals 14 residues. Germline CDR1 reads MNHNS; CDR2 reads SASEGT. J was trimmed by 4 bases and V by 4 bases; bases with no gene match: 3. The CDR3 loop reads CASSVAGAADTQYF. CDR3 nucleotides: TGTGCCAGCAGTGTAGCGGGAGCGGCAGATACGCAGTATTTT.

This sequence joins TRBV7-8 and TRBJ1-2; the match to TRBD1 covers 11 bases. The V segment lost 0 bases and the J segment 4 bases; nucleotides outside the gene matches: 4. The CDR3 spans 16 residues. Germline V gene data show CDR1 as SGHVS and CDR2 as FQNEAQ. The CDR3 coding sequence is TGTGCCAGCAGCTTAGCCGGGACAGGGGGTACCTATGGCTACACCTTC. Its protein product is CASSLAGTGGTYGYTF.

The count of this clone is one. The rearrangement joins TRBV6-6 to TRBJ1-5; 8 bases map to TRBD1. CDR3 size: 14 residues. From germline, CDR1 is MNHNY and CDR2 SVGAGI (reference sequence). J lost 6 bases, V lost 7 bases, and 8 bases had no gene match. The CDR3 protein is CASILQGGGQPQHF. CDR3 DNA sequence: TGTGCCAGCATTCTACAGGGGGGAGGTCAGCCCCAGCATTTT.

The CDR3 DNA sequence: TGTGCCACCAGCAGGGAACCTTTGGGGACTAGCGGCCACAATGAGCAGTTCTTC. Translation gives CATSREPLGTSGHNEQFF. J is TRBJ2-1 and V is TRBV15; TRBD2 agrees at 11 bases. The CDR3 sequence is 18 residues long. J lost 5 bases, V lost 3 bases, and 12 bases had no gene match. CDR1 is LNHNV, CDR2 YYDKDF, per germline (reference sequence).

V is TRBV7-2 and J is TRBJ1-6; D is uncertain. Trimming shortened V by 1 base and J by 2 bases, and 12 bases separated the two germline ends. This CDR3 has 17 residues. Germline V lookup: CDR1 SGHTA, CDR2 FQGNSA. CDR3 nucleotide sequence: TGTGCCAGCAGCTTAGATGGGGTTGGCGCCTATAATTCACCCCTCCACTTT. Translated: CASSLDGVGAYNSPLHF.

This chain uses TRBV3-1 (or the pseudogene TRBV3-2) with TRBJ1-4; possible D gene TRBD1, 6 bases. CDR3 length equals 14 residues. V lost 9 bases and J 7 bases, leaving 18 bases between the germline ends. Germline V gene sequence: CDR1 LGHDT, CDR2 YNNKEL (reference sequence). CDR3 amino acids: CASERGGVGEKLFF. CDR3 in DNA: TGTGCCAGTGAGCGGGGGGGCGTAGGTGAAAAACTGTTTTTT.

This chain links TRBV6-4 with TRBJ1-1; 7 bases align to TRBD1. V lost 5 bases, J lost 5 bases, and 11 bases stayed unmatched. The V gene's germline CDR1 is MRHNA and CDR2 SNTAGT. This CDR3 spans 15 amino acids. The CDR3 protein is CASSKSTGMMTEAFF. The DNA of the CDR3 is TGTGCCAGCAGTAAATCGACAGGGATGATGACTGAAGCTTTCTTT.

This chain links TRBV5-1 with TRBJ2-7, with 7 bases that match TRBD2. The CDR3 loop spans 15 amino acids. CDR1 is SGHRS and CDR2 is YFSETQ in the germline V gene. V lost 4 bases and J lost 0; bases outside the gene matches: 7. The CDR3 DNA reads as TGCGCCAGCAGCCCCTGGGCTAGCGGCTCCTACGAGCAGTACTTC. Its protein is CASSPWASGSYEQYF.

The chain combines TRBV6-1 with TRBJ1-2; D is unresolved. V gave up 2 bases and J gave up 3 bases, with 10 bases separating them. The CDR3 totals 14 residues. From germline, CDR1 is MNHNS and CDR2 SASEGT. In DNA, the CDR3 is TGTGCCAGCAGTGAATCTCTAAGTTACTATGGCTACACCTTC. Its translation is CASSESLSYYGYTF.

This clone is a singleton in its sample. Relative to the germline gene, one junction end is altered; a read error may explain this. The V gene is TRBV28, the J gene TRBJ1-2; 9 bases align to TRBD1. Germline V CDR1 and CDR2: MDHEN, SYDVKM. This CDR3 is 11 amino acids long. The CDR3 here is CASRDGQGTGF. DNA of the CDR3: TGTGCCAGCAGGGACGGACAGGGGACAGGCTTC.